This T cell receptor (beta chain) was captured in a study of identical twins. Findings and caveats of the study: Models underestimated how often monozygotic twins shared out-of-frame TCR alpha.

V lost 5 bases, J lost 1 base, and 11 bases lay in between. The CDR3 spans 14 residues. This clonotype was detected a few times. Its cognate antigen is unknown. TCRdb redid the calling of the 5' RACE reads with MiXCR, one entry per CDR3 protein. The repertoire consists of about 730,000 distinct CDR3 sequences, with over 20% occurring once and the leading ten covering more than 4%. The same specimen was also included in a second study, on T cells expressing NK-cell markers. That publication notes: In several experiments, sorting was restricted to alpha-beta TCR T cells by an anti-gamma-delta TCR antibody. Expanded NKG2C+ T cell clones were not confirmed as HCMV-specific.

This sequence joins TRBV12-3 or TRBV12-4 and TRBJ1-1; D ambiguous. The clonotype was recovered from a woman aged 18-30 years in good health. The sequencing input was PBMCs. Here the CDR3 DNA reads TGTGCCAGCAGTCCCCCCAACGCGAACACTGAAGCTTTCTTT. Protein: CASSPPNANTEAFF.